Presented here are 24 T cell receptor beta chains from one specimen sequenced in a study of response to subunit inactivated influenza vaccine (dated by TCRdb to between 2018 and 2020). Receptor amplification or capture employed RT-PCR. Sequencing instrument: Illumina HiSeq 2500. The raw public data were reprocessed by TCRdb itself: fastp quality trimming at Q25, MiXCR clonotype calling, in-frame beta chains only. Every CDR3 protein is listed once, alongside the most common genes and DNA of its rows. Counted in this sample were 450,000 to 600,000 distinct CDR3 sequences; around 7.9% of them appeared once. The leading ten clones occupy approximately 14% of the sample. The sample consisted of PBMCs from blood, taken less than 30 months after vaccination. Source of these receptors: a man between 50 and 69 years old who received an inactivated influenza vaccine. Donor details come from another sample of the same person, matched by shared clones.

The rearrangement links TRBV12-3 or TRBV12-4 to TRBJ1-5, with D unclear. V was trimmed by 4 bases and J by 4 bases, leaving 8 bases between them. The CDR3 sequence is 13 residues long. The CDR3 DNA sequence: TGTGCCAGCAGTTCTTCCACAAATCAGCCCCAGCATTTT. Translation gives CASSSSTNQPQHF.

The rearrangement links TRBV28 to TRBJ2-5; 10 bases align to TRBD2. Germline-derived CDR1 and CDR2 are MDHEN and SYDVKM. The CDR3 has 17 amino acids. The trim removed 1 base at V and 5 bases at J, leaving 10 bases unmatched. CDR3 loop: CASSLLYERGGQETQYF. DNA of the CDR3: TGTGCCAGCAGTTTATTGTACGAGCGGGGGGGCCAGGAGACCCAGTACTTC.

This clonotype occurred a few times. The gene calls are TRBV6-5 and TRBJ2-7, with 7 bases matching TRBD1. The length of the CDR3 is 17 residues. Germline V gives CDR1 MNHEY, CDR2 SVGAGI. J was trimmed by 2 bases and V by 2 bases; bases with no gene match: 12. In DNA form, the CDR3 reads TGTGCCAGCAGTTACGGCTTCTTCGGGACAGCCACCTACGAGCAGTACTTC. Translation: CASSYGFFGTATYEQYF.

This clonotype showed up many times. The gene calls are TRBV4-3 and TRBJ2-5; TRBD2 might be the D (5 bases). Germline CDR1 LGHNA, CDR2 YSLEER. Trimming took 0 bases from V and 1 from J, leaving 9 bases between them. This CDR3 is 15 amino acids long. DNA for the CDR3: TGCGCCAGCAGCCAAGAAGGCGGGTCCCAAGAGACCCAGTACTTC. This encodes CASSQEGGSQETQYF.

This clonotype was picked up a small number of times. The chain links TRBV6-1 to TRBJ1-2, with 11 bases fitting TRBD1. Germline V gene lookup returns CDR1 MNHNS and CDR2 SASEGT. With V trimmed by 7 bases and J by 6 bases, 7 bases remained unmatched. There are 14 residues in the CDR3. Written as DNA, the CDR3 is TGTGCCAGCAAGGGGGGACAGGGGGTTGATGGCTACACCTTC. Translating gives CASKGGQGVDGYTF.

This clonotype came up a few times. The gene calls are TRBV5-1 and TRBJ2-3; tentatively, D is TRBD1 or TRBD2 (6 bases each). CDR3 length equals 16 residues. Trimming removed 5 bases at V and 5 bases at J, with 21 bases between. Germline CDR1 reads SGHRS; CDR2 reads YFSETQ. CDR3 region: CASSQSGPGGQDTQYF. CDR3 coding DNA: TGCGCCAGCAGTCAGAGCGGGCCTGGGGGACAAGATACGCAGTATTTT.

This clonotype was seen ten or more times. The J gene is TRBJ1-5, the V gene TRBV4-2; D ambiguous. Germline values: CDR1 LGHNA, CDR2 YNFKEQ. The V end lost 8 bases, the J end lost 6 bases, and 17 bases lay between the germline ends. CDR3 size: 14 residues. This CDR3 is CASGPWWTGQPQHF. The CDR3 DNA follows: TGTGCCAGCGGACCGTGGTGGACGGGTCAGCCCCAGCATTTT.

The chain carries TRBV5-1 and TRBJ2-5, with 7 bases aligning to TRBD1. J was trimmed by 4 bases and V by 4 bases; bases with no gene match: 7. CDR3 length: 14 residues. Germline V gene sequence: CDR1 SGHRS, CDR2 YFSETQ. The CDR3, as DNA: TGCGCCAGCAGCAGGGGACAGTCGGTAGAGACCCAGTACTTC. It encodes CASSRGQSVETQYF.

The V and J genes are TRBV4-2 and TRBJ2-3; tentatively, D is TRBD2 (6 bases). CDR3 size: 14 residues. The V end lost 4 bases, the J end lost 6 bases, and 14 bases lay between the germline ends. The germline gives CDR1 LGHNA, CDR2 YNFKEQ. CDR3 coding DNA: TGTGCCAGCAGCCGGGGAGGCCGCCAGGATACGCAGTATTTT. Amino acid sequence: CASSRGGRQDTQYF.

This chain links TRBV30 with TRBJ1-1; 8 positions match TRBD1. V shed 3 bases, J shed 5 bases, and the junction held 5 bases outside the gene matches. In germline, CDR1 is GTSNPN, CDR2 SVGIG (reference sequence). This CDR3 has 13 amino acids. The CDR3 DNA follows: TGTGCCTGGAGCGGACAGGGTGGGACTGAAGCTTTCTTT. Encoded protein: CAWSGQGGTEAFF.

V gene TRBV29-1 combines with J gene TRBJ2-3, with TRBD2 matching over 8 bases. The CDR3 has 14 residues. Germline values: CDR1 SQVTM, CDR2 ANQGSEA. V gave up 6 bases and J gave up 2 bases; unmatched junction bases: 7. CDR3 nucleotides: TGCAGCGTCGACACTAGCGGCAACACAGATACGCAGTATTTT. Translated: CSVDTSGNTDTQYF.

This clonotype came up a few times. This chain connects TRBV12-3 or TRBV12-4 to TRBJ1-2; no firm D call. V was cut by 3 bases and J by 4 bases, with 6 bases left in between. The length of the CDR3 is 12 residues. CDR3 nucleotides: TGTGCCAGCAGTTTTAGATTCTATGGCTACACCTTC. This gives the protein CASSFRFYGYTF.

The rearrangement links TRBV3-1 to TRBJ1-4; a weak D match, TRBD1 (6 bases). Trimming cost V 2 bases and J 8 bases, with 18 bases left between them. Germline assignment: CDR1 LGHDT and CDR2 YNNKEL (reference sequence). The CDR3 length is 16 residues. The CDR3 nucleotides are TGTGCCAGCAGCCAAAGAGGCGGGGGGCATGTCGAAAAACTGTTTTTT. Residues: CASSQRGGGHVEKLFF.

This clonotype showed up just a few times. The rearrangement links TRBV20-1 to TRBJ1-4, with 12 positions matching TRBD1. J gave up 5 bases and V 5 bases, and 0 bases lay outside the gene matches. The CDR3 contains 13 residues. CDR1 and CDR2 (germline): DFQATT, SNEGSKA (reference sequence). The CDR3 coding sequence is TGCAGTGCTGGGACAGGGGGCAATGAAAAACTGTTTTTT. This sequence encodes CSAGTGGNEKLFF.

This clonotype has more than one count but fewer than ten. V is TRBV29-1 and J is TRBJ2-1, with D perhaps assigned TRBD1 or TRBD2 (5 bases each). Trimming took off 7 bases at V and 8 bases at J, with 15 bases between the two ends. The germline gives CDR1 SQVTM, CDR2 ANQGSEA. There are 12 residues in the CDR3. The CDR3 nucleotides read TGCAGCGACGGGACCCGAAAGGATGAGCAGTTCTTC. This translates into CSDGTRKDEQFF.

This clonotype has a handful of counts. This chain joins TRBV20-1 and TRBJ2-7; TRBD2 matches 8 bases. The CDR3 length is 14 residues. The V and J ends lost 1 base and 3 bases, in that order; junction bases with no gene match: 5. The V gene's germline CDR1 is DFQATT and CDR2 SNEGSKA (reference sequence). The DNA for the CDR3 is TGCAGTGCTAGAGCGAGCGGGGGCAACTACGAGCAGTACTTC. It specifies CSARASGGNYEQYF.

This clonotype occurred a few times. The CDR3, as DNA: TGTGCCAGCAGTGGGGACTTCAATGAGCAGTTCTTC. Residues: CASSGDFNEQFF. V is TRBV2 and J is TRBJ2-1, with D possibly matching TRBD2 (6 bases). Trimming shortened V by 4 bases and J by 6 bases, and 7 bases separated the two germline ends. Germline CDR1 and CDR2: SNHLY and FYNNEI. There are 12 residues in the CDR3. Variable domain in full (rest from reference TRBV2 and TRBJ2-1): EPEVTQTPSHQVTQMGQEVILRCVPISNHLYFYWYRQILGQKVEFLVSFYNNEISEKSEIFDDQFSVERPDGSNFTLKIRSTKLEDSAMYFCASSGDFNEQFFGPGTRLTVL.

This clonotype showed up many times. This chain uses TRBV5-1 with TRBJ2-2; no firm D call. Germline V gives CDR1 SGHRS, CDR2 YFSETQ. The length of the CDR3 is 14 residues. V lost 6 bases and J 0 bases, leaving 9 bases between the germline ends. The CDR3 region has the DNA TGCGCCAGCAAGTTAACCACGAACACCGGGGAGCTGTTTTTT. Its translation is CASKLTTNTGELFF.

The chain links TRBV5-6 to TRBJ2-1; TRBD2 might be the D (6 bases). Germline CDR1 and CDR2: SGHDT and YYEEEE. The CDR3 contains 15 residues. The ends were cut back, 1 base at V and 10 bases at J, with 18 bases in the middle. CDR3 sequence reads: CASSLSRLAIWEQFF. DNA of the CDR3: TGTGCCAGCAGCTTGAGTAGGCTAGCGATATGGGAGCAGTTCTTC. The entire variable domain, with the rest obtained from reference TRBV5-6 and TRBJ2-1, is as follows: DAGVTQSPTHLIKTRGQQVTLRCSPKSGHDTVSWYQQALGQGPQFIFQYYEEEERQRGNFPDRFSGHQFPNYSSELNVNALLLGDSALYLCASSLSRLAIWEQFFGPGTRLTVL.

This clonotype was counted ten times or more. The gene calls are TRBV6-2 or TRBV6-3 and TRBJ1-1; D possibly corresponds to TRBD1 (6 bases). From germline, CDR1 is MNHEY and CDR2 SVGEGT. This CDR3 comprises 15 residues. Trimming cost V 4 bases and J 4 bases, with 16 bases left between them. The CDR3 loop reads CASSSVRTVGTEAFF. CDR3 in DNA: TGTGCCAGCAGTTCCGTCCGGACAGTGGGCACTGAAGCTTTCTTT.

This clonotype has only a few counts. DNA of the CDR3: TGCAGTGCTAGAGACTGGCGGGTAAGCTCCTACAATGAGCAGTTCTTC. This sequence encodes CSARDWRVSSYNEQFF. The chain is built from TRBV20-1 and TRBJ2-1; the D gene is possibly TRBD2 (5 bases). The CDR3 loop spans 16 amino acids. Germline V gene sequence: CDR1 DFQATT, CDR2 SNEGSKA (reference sequence). Trimming left V 0 bases short and J 0 bases short, with 12 bases between.

This clonotype was seen more than once but under ten times. This chain connects TRBV28 to TRBJ2-1; TRBD2 might be the D (5 bases). The CDR3 has 16 residues. CDR1 and CDR2 from the germline V gene are MDHEN and SYDVKM. Trimming took 4 bases from V and 0 from J, leaving 13 bases between them. The CDR3 spells CASSSDSGFSYNEQFF. The DNA of the CDR3 is TGTGCCAGCAGTTCCGATTCGGGGTTCTCCTACAATGAGCAGTTCTTC.

This clonotype was counted a few times. The rearrangement uses TRBV20-1 and TRBJ2-1; TRBD2 matches 12 bases. Trimming cost V 6 bases and J 1 base; bases outside gene matches: 4. The CDR3 has 15 residues. Looked up from germline, CDR1 is DFQATT and CDR2 is SNEGSKA (reference sequence). The CDR3 protein is CSAPTSGRSYNEQFF. As DNA, the CDR3 is TGCAGTGCCCCGACTAGCGGGAGATCCTACAATGAGCAGTTCTTC.

This clonotype was counted at least ten times. The chain is built from TRBV14 and TRBJ2-1, with D perhaps TRBD1 (6 bases). This CDR3 contains 15 residues. CDR1 and CDR2 from the germline V gene are SGHDN and FVKESK. V lost 5 bases to trimming and J lost 0 bases, with 11 bases between them. The CDR3 region has the DNA TGTGCCAGCAGCGGACAGCCTCGCTCCTACAATGAGCAGTTCTTC. The encoded protein is CASSGQPRSYNEQFF.